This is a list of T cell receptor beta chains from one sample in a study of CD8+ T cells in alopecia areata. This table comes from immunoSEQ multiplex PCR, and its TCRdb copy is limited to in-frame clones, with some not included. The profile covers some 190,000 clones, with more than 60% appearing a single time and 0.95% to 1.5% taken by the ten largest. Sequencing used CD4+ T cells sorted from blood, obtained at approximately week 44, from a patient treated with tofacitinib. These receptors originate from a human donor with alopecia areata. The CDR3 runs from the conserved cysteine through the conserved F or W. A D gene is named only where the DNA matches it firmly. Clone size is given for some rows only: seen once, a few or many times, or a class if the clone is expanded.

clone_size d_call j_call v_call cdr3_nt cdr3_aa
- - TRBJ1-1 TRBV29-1 TGCAGCGTTGCCGGACGGTCTGGGTTGGAAGCTTTCTTT CSVAGRSGLEAFF
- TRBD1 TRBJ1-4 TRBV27 TGTGCCAGCAGCCTCACATCCGGGACAGCAGAAAAACTGTTTTTT CASSLTSGTAEKLFF
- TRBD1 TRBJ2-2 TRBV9 TGTGCCAGCAGCGCACCGGGACAGGGCCCCACCGGGGAGCTGTTTTTT CASSAPGQGPTGELFF
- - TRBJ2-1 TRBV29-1 TGCAGCGTTGAAGGGGATCGGAGCAATGAGCAGTTCTTC CSVEGDRSNEQFF
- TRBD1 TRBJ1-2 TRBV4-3 TGCGCCAGCAGCCAAGTCGGACAGGGGGTAATTGATGGCTACACCTTC CASSQVGQGVIDGYTF
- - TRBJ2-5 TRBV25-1 TGTGCCAGCAGTGGTGTGACCCAGTACTTC CASSGVTQYF
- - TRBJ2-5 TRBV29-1 TGCAGCGTTGGGTTTGGAAATGTGGGGAGAGAGACCCAGTACTTC CSVGFGNVGRETQYF
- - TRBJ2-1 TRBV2 TGTGCCAGCAGTGGGAAGGGATCCTACAATGAGCAGTTCTTC CASSGKGSYNEQFF
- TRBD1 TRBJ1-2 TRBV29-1 TGCAGCGTTGGTCAGGGGGCGGTATATGGCTACACCTTC CSVGQGAVYGYTF
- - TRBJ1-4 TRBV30 TGTGCCTGGAACAGGCTTAATGAAAAACTGTTTTTT CAWNRLNEKLFF
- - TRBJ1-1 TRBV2 TGTGCCAGCAGTGAAGGCCGACAGGTATCGGAAGCTTTCTTT CASSEGRQVSEAFF
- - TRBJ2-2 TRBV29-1 TGCAGCGTTCGGGCGGGGACGAACACCGGGGAGCTGTTTTTT CSVRAGTNTGELFF
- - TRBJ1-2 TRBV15 TGTGCCACCAGCAGAAGGGACTATGGCTACACCTTC CATSRRDYGYTF
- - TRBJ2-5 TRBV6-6 TGTGCCAGCAGTCCCGGGACGCCGGAGACCCAGTACTTC CASSPGTPETQYF
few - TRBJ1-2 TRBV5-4 TGTGCCAGCAGCGTAGAGACAGTCTATGGCTACACCTTC CASSVETVYGYTF
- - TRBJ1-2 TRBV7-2 TGTGCCAGCAGCTTAGAGCAGGAGCCGATTGGTTGGTACACCTTC CASSLEQEPIGWYTF
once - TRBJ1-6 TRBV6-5 TGTGCCAGCCATACAGGGAGTAATTCACCCCTCCACTTT CASHTGSNSPLHF
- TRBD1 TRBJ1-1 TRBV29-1 TGCAGCTATGGACAGGGTGATACTGAAGCTTTCTTT CSYGQGDTEAFF
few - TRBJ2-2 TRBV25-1 TGTGCCAGCCTTCAGACCACAGGGTCCGACGGGGAGCTGTTTTTT CASLQTTGSDGELFF
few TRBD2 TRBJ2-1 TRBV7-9 TGTGCCAGCAGCCACCCGAGCGGGGGAGCGTACAATGAGCAGTTCTTC CASSHPSGGAYNEQFF
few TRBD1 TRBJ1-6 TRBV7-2 TGTGCCAGCAGCTTACCGGGACAGGGAGCCCTCCACTTT CASSLPGQGALHF
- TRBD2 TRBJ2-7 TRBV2 TGTGCCAGCAGGGGGACTAGCGGCTCCTACGAGCAGTACTTC CASRGTSGSYEQYF
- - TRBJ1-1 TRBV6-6 TGTGCCAGCAGTTACGGTCAGACTGAAGCTTTCTTT CASSYGQTEAFF
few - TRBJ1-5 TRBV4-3 TGCGCCAGCAGCCAAGATGTGGGACAGCCCCAGCATTTT CASSQDVGQPQHF
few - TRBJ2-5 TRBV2 TGTGCCAGCAGTGATGGAATCCAAGAGACCCAGTACTTC CASSDGIQETQYF
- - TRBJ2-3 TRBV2 TGTGCCAGCAGTGACCGGATGCTAGCGACAGATACGCAGTATTTT CASSDRMLATDTQYF
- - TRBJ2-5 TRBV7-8 TGTGCCAGCAGGCAATGGGGAGAGACCCAGTACTTC CASRQWGETQYF
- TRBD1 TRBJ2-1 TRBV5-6 TGTGCCAGCAGCCGCCAAACGGGGACAGGAAATTACAATGAGCAGTTCTTC CASSRQTGTGNYNEQFF
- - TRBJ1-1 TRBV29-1 TGCAGCGTTGCAGGCAACATGAACACTGAAGCTTTCTTT CSVAGNMNTEAFF
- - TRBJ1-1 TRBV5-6 TGTGCCAGCAGCTTATTTGAGGGGGAAGCTTTCTTT CASSLFEGEAFF
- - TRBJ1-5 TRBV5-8 TGTGCCAGCAGCTTGCGACGGGCCGTCGGTCAGCCCCAGCATTTT CASSLRRAVGQPQHF
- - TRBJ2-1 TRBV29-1 TGCAAAGGCACTAACTCCTACAATGAGCAGTTCTTC CKGTNSYNEQFF
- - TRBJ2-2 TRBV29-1 TGCAGCGTCCGAAGGGGTACAGGGCGGACCGGGGAGCTGTTTTTT CSVRRGTGRTGELFF
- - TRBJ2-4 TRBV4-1 TGCGCCAGCAGCCCCCTCTTCCGAGGCAAAAACATTCAGTACTTC CASSPLFRGKNIQYF
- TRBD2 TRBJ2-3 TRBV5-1 TGCGCCAGCAGCTTGTTCGGGGGGAGCACAGATACGCAGTATTTT CASSLFGGSTDTQYF
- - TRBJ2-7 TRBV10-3 TGTGCCATCGCCGCTCGGATCTCCTACGAGCAGTACTTC CAIAARISYEQYF
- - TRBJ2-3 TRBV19 TGTGCCAGTAGTGCGATGGGCCCAGATACGCAGTATTTT CASSAMGPDTQYF
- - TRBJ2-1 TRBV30 TGTGCCTGGAGTTCAGGACAGTCTTCCTACAATGAGCAGTTCTTC CAWSSGQSSYNEQFF
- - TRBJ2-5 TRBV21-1 TGTGCCAGCAGCAAAGGTTTAGGTCCTACGGGGGAGACCCAGTACTTC CASSKGLGPTGETQYF
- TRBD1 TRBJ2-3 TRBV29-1 TGCAGCGTGGACGACAGGGCCTGGGCAGATACGCAGTATTTT CSVDDRAWADTQYF